These 17 T cell receptor beta chains were sequenced from one sample in a study of tumor-infiltrating lymphocytes in oesophageal squamous cell carcinoma. TCRdb reprocessed the PCR reads with MiXCR, giving one entry per CDR3 protein. The sample includes about 9,600 distinct CDR3 sequences, under 70% of them seen just once. Sequencing was done on a sample of esophageal tumor tissue. The receptors were sampled from a female donor with esophageal squamous cell carcinoma.

V usage is TRBV28 and J usage is TRBJ2-5; 7 bases line up with TRBD2. The J call may be wrong; the DNA end is better matched by TRBJ2-7. The CDR3 runs to 15 residues. Germline V CDR1 and CDR2: MDHEN, SYDVKM. CDR3 residues: CASSLGLAVSYEQYF. The CDR3 region has the DNA TGTGCCAGCAGTTTAGGGCTAGCGGTCTCCTACGAGCAGTACTTC.

At least ten counts were recorded for this clonotype. The chain couples TRBV7-8 to TRBJ1-4, with TRBD1 matching 9 bases. Germline trimming cut 2 bases from V and 11 bases from J; bases unmatched to any gene: 3. Germline CDR1 SGHVS, CDR2 FQNEAQ. CDR3 length: 13 residues. In DNA form, the CDR3 reads TGTGCCAGCAGCTTACTGACAGGGGGGAAACTGTTTTTT. This encodes CASSLLTGGKLFF. The full variable domain, completed using reference TRBV7-8 and TRBJ1-4, is GAGVSQSPRYKVAKRGQDVALRCDPISGHVSLFWYQQALGQGPEFLTYFQNEAQLDKSGLPSDRFFAERPEGSVSTLKIQRTQQEDSAVYLCASSLLTGGKLFFGSGTQLSVL.

Note on this clonotype: The final CDR3 position lacks the conserved phenylalanine or tryptophan, pointing to a likely read error. It is unclear where the CDR3 begins or ends on the DNA, so no DNA is shown, and the CDR3 is as TCRdb lists it. The V gene is TRBV7-2, the J gene TRBJ2-4. The CDR3 adds up to 8 amino acids, both ends counted. Germline loops: CDR1 SGHTA, CDR2 FQGNSA. The CDR3 spells CASSLNQG.

This clonotype was detected many times. The chain couples TRBV11-2 to TRBJ2-3; 8 nucleotides match TRBD2. The germline V gene encodes CDR1 SGHAT and CDR2 FQNNGV. The CDR3 has 17 residues. Losses at the gene ends were 2 bases for V and 2 bases for J; bases not matched to a gene: 9. The DNA of the CDR3 is TGTGCCAGCAGCTTAAGCGGGGGACCCTACTCCACAGATACGCAGTATTTT. Translating it yields CASSLSGGPYSTDTQYF.

This clonotype has just one count. This chain uses TRBV12-3 or TRBV12-4 with TRBJ2-6, with 8 positions matching TRBD2. The J call is uncertain, as TRBJ2-5 better fits the DNA end. This CDR3 contains 15 residues. Here the CDR3 reads CASSFWRAGVETQYF. In nucleotides, the CDR3 is TGTGCCAGCAGTTTTTGGAGAGCGGGGGTAGAGACCCAGTACTTC.

This clonotype is medium-sized (0.01 to 0.1%) by share. V gene TRBV7-2 combines with J gene TRBJ2-2, with D unresolved. V was cut by 1 base and J by 4 bases, with 4 bases left in between. The CDR3 sequence is 13 residues long. CDR1 and CDR2 from the germline V gene are SGHTA and FQGNSA. CDR3 loop: CASSLGITGELFF. For the CDR3, the DNA is TGTGCCAGCAGCTTAGGTATCACCGGGGAGCTGTTTTTT.

The chain recombines TRBV7-2 with TRBJ2-5; D is unclear. Gene TRBJ1-2 matches the end of the DNA better, so the J call may be wrong. In germline, CDR1 is SGHTA, CDR2 FQGNSA. This CDR3 spans 13 amino acids. The DNA for the CDR3 is TGTGCCAGCAGCTTGACACCCGCCCATGGCTACACCTTC. It codes for CASSLTPAHGYTF.

J is TRBJ2-6 and V is TRBV6-6; TRBD2 might be the D (5 bases). The V end lost 5 bases, the J end lost 8 bases, and 10 bases lay between the germline ends. The CDR3 totals 13 residues. The germline V gene encodes CDR1 MNHNY and CDR2 SVGAGI (reference sequence). The CDR3 spells CASSEGRSNVLTF. The CDR3 DNA is TGTGCCAGCAGTGAGGGCAGATCCAACGTCCTGACTTTC.

This chain joins TRBV2 and TRBJ2-5; a weak D match, TRBD2 (6 bases). Trimming stripped 7 bases from V and 3 bases from J, with 9 bases between. Germline V CDR1 and CDR2: SNHLY, FYNNEI. CDR3 length: 12 residues. The CDR3 loop is CASKTSKETQYF. In DNA form, the CDR3 reads TGTGCCAGCAAGACTAGTAAAGAGACCCAGTACTTC.

This sequence joins TRBV20-1 and TRBJ1-1; the D is unclear. Germline assignment: CDR1 DFQATT and CDR2 SNEGSKA (reference sequence). This CDR3 is 14 amino acids long. Trimming stripped 6 bases from V and 0 bases from J, with 14 bases between. Here the CDR3 DNA reads TGCAGTGCCCCCCAGCAATTGTTGAACACTGAAGCTTTCTTT. Translated: CSAPQQLLNTEAFF.

Comment on this clonotype: A clone one base away is much larger, so this may be a read error. The chain uses TRBV27 and TRBJ2-1; 10 positions match TRBD1. The J call is doubtful: the DNA matches TRBJ2-7 better. This CDR3 comprises 14 residues. CDR1 and CDR2 from the germline V gene are MNHEY and SMNVEV (reference sequence). The DNA of the CDR3 is TGTGCCAGCAGAAGTGGGACAGGGGTGAATGAGCAGTACTTC. Translated: CASRSGTGVNEQYF.

The V gene is TRBV7-2, the J gene TRBJ2-6; D is unresolved. The CDR3 spans 14 residues. Germline CDR1 reads SGHTA; CDR2 reads FQGNSA. V was cut by 1 base and J by 4 bases, with 5 bases left in between. The CDR3 DNA reads as TGTGCCAGCAGCTTAGGGCAGGGGGCCAACGTCCTGACTTTC. Protein sequence: CASSLGQGANVLTF.

This clonotype has a single count. This chain uses TRBV7-2 with TRBJ2-1; 7 bases are a match to TRBD2. The DNA matches TRBJ2-7 better at its end, which makes the J call doubtful. The CDR3 loop spans 15 amino acids. Germline V gives CDR1 SGHTA, CDR2 FQGNSA. The CDR3 DNA reads TGTGCCAGCAGCTTAGGGTGGGAGGGCCTCTACGAGCAGTACTTC. This codes for CASSLGWEGLYEQYF.

This clonotype has only a few counts. The rearrangement uses TRBV12-3 or TRBV12-4 and TRBJ2-6; unclear D gene. The CDR3 spans 17 residues. The V end lost 4 bases, the J end lost 0 bases, and 13 bases lay between the germline ends. Here the CDR3 reads CASSSWNWLSGANVLTF. CDR3 DNA sequence: TGTGCCAGCAGTTCGTGGAACTGGCTCTCTGGGGCCAACGTCCTGACTTTC.

In this sample, this clonotype turned up once. The chain joins TRBV11-2 to TRBJ1-2; 12 bases are shared with TRBD1. The J segment lost 3 bases and the V segment lost 3 bases, leaving 8 bases of the junction unmatched. The CDR3 contains 17 residues. Germline V gene data show CDR1 as SGHAT and CDR2 as FQNNGV. The CDR3 sequence: CASSLGDRGRNDYGYTF. As DNA, the CDR3 is TGTGCCAGCAGCTTGGGGGACAGGGGGCGTAATGACTATGGCTACACCTTC. Full variable domain (missing parts from reference TRBV11-2 and TRBJ1-2): EAGVAQSPRYKIIEKRQSVAFWCNPISGHATLYWYQQILGQGPKLLIQFQNNGVVDDSQLPKDRFSAERLKGVDSTLKIQPAKLEDSAVYLCASSLGDRGRNDYGYTFGSGTRLTVV.

In this sample, this clonotype is large. The chain links TRBV6-1 to TRBJ2-1, with 7 bases aligning to TRBD2. CDR3 length: 16 residues. V lost 6 bases, J lost 0 bases, and 8 bases stayed unmatched. Looked up from germline, CDR1 is MNHNS and CDR2 is SASEGT. CDR3 nucleotide sequence: TGTGCCAGCAGGGAAAGCGGGGCAAGCTCCTACAATGAGCAGTTCTTC. Translating gives CASRESGASSYNEQFF.

The chain couples TRBV7-2 to TRBJ1-2; D call uncertain. This CDR3 spans 14 amino acids. Germline V gene lookup returns CDR1 SGHTA and CDR2 FQGNSA. V was clipped by 4 bases and J by 8 bases, with 17 bases between them. This CDR3 is CASSSDYTIAGYTF. In DNA, the CDR3 is TGTGCCAGCAGCTCCGACTATACGATAGCGGGCTACACCTTC.